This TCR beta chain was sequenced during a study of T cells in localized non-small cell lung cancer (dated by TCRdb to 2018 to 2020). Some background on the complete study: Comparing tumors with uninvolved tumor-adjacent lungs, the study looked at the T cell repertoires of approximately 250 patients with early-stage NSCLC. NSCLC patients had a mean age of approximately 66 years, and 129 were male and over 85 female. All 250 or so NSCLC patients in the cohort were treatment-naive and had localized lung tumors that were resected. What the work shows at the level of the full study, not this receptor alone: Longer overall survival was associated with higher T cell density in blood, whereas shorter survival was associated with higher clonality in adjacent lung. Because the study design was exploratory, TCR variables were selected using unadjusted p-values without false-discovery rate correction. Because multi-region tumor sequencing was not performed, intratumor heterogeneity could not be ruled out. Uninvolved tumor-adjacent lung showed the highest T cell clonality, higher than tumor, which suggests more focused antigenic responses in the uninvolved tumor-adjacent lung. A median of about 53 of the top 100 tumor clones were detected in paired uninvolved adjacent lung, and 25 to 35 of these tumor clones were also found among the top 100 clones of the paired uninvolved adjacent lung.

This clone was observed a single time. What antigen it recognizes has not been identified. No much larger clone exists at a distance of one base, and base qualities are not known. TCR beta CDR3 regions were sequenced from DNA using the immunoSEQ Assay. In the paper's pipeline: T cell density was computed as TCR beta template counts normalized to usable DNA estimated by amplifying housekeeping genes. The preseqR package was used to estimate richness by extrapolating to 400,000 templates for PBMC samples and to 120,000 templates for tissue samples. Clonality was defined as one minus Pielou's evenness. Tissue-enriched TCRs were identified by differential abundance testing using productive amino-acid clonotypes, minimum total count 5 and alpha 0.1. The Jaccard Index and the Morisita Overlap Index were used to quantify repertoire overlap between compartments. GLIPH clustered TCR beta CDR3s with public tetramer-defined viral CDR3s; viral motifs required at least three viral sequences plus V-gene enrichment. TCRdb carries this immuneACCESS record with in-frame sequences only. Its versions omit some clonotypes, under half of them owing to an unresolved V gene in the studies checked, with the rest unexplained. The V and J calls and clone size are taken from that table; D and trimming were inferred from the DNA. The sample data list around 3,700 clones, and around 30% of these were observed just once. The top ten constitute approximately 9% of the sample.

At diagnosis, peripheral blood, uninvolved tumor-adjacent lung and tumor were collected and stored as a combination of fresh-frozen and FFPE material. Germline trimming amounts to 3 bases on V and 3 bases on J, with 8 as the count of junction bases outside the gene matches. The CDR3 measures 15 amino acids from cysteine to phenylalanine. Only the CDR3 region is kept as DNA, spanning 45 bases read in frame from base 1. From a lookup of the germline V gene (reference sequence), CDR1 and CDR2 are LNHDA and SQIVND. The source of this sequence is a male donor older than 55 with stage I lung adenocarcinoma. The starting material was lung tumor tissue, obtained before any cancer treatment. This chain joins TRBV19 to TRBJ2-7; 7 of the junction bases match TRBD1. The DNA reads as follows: TGTGCCAGTAGTATGGCGACAGGGACCCTCTACGAGCAGTACTTC. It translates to CASSMATGTLYEQYF.